The clone carrying this TCR beta chain was observed a single time. Its target is unknown. Sorted subsets were CFSE-labeled and cultured roughly five days with allogeneic dendritic cells. CD4+ or CD8+ T cells were sorted as naive CD45RA+ or memory CD45RO+. The source of the sample is a study of regulatory dendritic cells for organ transplantation. Study-wide findings and caveats: Considerable individual heterogeneity was seen in alloreactive memory CD8+ T cells. Regulatory dendritic cells appeared to expand memory CD8+ clones less than mature ones.

V dropped 3 bases and J dropped 7; count of bases not matched to a gene: 2. This CDR3 spans 14 amino acids. The V gene's germline CDR1 is MNHEY and CDR2 SVGAGI. The protocol was immunoSEQ multiplex PCR, while the TCRdb copy is restricted to in-frame clones and leaves out a portion. The sample lists over 10,000 clones, about 56% seen once, with more than 1% in the top ten. This clonotype was obtained from a human donor in good health. Sequencing input: naive CD8+ T cells from blood cultured with dendritic cells. Stated subset: CD45RA+ naive T cells. The chain joins TRBV6-5 to TRBJ1-4, with TRBD1 matching 10 bases. The CDR3 region has the DNA TGTGCCAGCAGTTATCGGGACAGGGGTGAAAAACTGTTTTTT. Translated: CASSYRDRGEKLFF.